This TCR beta chain was sequenced during a study of T cells after yellow fever vaccination (dated by TCRdb to the late 2010s). Background for the entire study: Libraries from fractions with low cell numbers were prepared with the SMART-Seq v4 Ultra Low Input RNA kit. Bulk TCR alpha and beta repertoires were sequenced longitudinally to track T-cell clones before and after primary and booster YFV17D yellow fever vaccination. Two healthy male donors, one aged 18 to 30 and one aged 30 to 40 years, were included in the cohort. Blood was collected at multiple timepoints before and after primary and secondary immunization, and bulk PBMC replicates and cell subsets were isolated. Study-level results and caveats: A small fraction of clonotypes showed up in both the CD4 and CD8 compartments, probably as a result of convergent recombination. Because abundant contaminating clonotypes from the bulk population could be contained in FACS-sorted repertoires, computational filtering was required. Only a couple of donors were included in the study, so the extent to which the findings can be generalized is limited. Compared with the primary T-cell response, the secondary T-cell response was faster but weaker, reaching its peak on day 5 rather than on day 15. After the booster, most of the clones that had expanded following primary vaccination were detected again (96% of CD4 and around nine tenths of CD8), which suggests that memory was broadly maintained.

As for this clonotype: There is no known antigen for this receptor. No quality values exist for individual bases; no much larger clone is one base distant.

Counted from cysteine to phenylalanine, this CDR3 has 13 amino acids. CDR3 DNA only is kept here, 39 bases in frame from base 1. V loses 5 bases, J loses 6 bases, and the germline ends lie 10 bases apart. CDR1 and CDR2 were assigned from the germline V gene (reference sequence) as SEHNR and FQNEAQ. Explained via the paper, the treatment or condition label denotes: live attenuated yellow fever vaccine strain. PBMCs were isolated from peripheral blood using a standard Ficoll-Paque protocol. Dynabeads CD4 and CD8 positive selection kits were used to isolate the CD4 and CD8 T-cell fractions. TriZol was used to extract RNA from bulk PBMCs, CD4 and CD8 fractions, and dextramer-positive and dextramer-negative fractions. Synthesis of TCR cDNA relied on 5'RACE template switching, a step that introduced a universal primer site along with unique molecular identifiers. Priming of cDNA synthesis was performed from both the TCR alpha and TCR beta constant segments. Library amplification involved two PCR steps, and the second step added sample barcodes and sequencing adapters. Libraries were sequenced on Illumina HiSeq 2500 (2x100 bp) or NovaSeq (2x150 bp). As for the authors' bioinformatics: MIGEC was used to demultiplex reads and collapse the reads into UMI consensus sequences, and MiXCR was used for V(D)J alignment. Clonotypes responding to the vaccine were identified with edgeR on replicate PBMC samples, with the criteria of FDR below 0.01 and a log2 fold change above 5 up to day 15. CD4 or CD8 identity was assigned to each bulk clonotype according to whether the clonotype was present at higher abundance in the sequenced CD4 repertoire or the sequenced CD8 repertoire. TCRdb reran the public reads through fastp at Q25 and MiXCR, keeping productive beta chains. CDR3 protein duplicates are merged, each entry listing the most common genes and DNA. These V and J calls rely on TCRdb rather than the paper's analysis. Counted in this sample were about 260,000 distinct CDR3 sequences; 10% to 15% of them appeared once. Clones ranked in the top ten supply about 0.54% of the sample.

Sequencing used CD4+ T cells sorted from PBMCs, obtained 45 days after the yellow fever booster vaccination. This clonotype originated in a young man who received the YFV17D yellow fever vaccine. The sequence links TRBV7-9 to TRBJ2-2; the D segment could be TRBD2, given 6 matching bases. The CDR3 reads as follows: CASSPERAGELFF. The nucleotide sequence is TGTGCCAGCAGCCCCGAGCGGGCCGGGGAGCTGTTTTTT.